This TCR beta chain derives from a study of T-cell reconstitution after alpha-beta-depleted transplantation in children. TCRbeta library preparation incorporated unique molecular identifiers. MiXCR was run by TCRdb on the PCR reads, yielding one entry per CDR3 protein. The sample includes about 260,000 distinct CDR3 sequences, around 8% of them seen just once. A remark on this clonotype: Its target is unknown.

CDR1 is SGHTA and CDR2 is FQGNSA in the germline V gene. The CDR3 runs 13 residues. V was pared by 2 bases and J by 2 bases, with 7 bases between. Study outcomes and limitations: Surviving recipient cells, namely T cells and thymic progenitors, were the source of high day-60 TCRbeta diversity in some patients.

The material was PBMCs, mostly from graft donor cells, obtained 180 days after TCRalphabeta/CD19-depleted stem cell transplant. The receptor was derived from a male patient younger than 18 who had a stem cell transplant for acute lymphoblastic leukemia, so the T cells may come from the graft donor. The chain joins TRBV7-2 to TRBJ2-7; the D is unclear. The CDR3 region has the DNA TGTGCCAGCAGCTTAAACACCCCCTACGAGCAGTACTTC. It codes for CASSLNTPYEQYF.